Following are 10 T cell receptor beta chains from one sample sequenced in a study of CD4 T cells in relation to SARS-CoV-2 and coronaviruses. TCRdb keeps only in-frame clones here, not all; method: immunoSEQ multiplex PCR. The table has around 35,000 clones, approximately 85% seen once. Input material: memory CD4+ T cells from PBMCs. All receptors come from an adult with COVID-19.

The V gene is TRBV10-3, the J gene TRBJ2-6; D is perhaps TRBD1 or TRBD2 (5 bases each). Germline assignment: CDR1 ENHRY and CDR2 SYGVKD. The CDR3 loop spans 16 amino acids. Trimming shortened V by 3 bases and J by 4 bases, and 13 bases separated the two germline ends. This CDR3 is CAISDPKGTGANVLTF. DNA for the CDR3: TGTGCCATCAGTGACCCAAAAGGGACCGGGGCCAACGTCCTGACTTTC.

The CDR3 loop reads CASSHKPGGWNTIYF. As DNA, the CDR3 is TGTGCCAGCAGCCATAAACCAGGGGGCTGGAACACCATATATTTT. The chain joins TRBV6-2 or TRBV6-3 to TRBJ1-3, with 8 nucleotides matching TRBD1. Germline V gene lookup returns CDR1 MNHEY and CDR2 SVGEGT. This CDR3 has 15 residues. The junction had 11 bases not matched to a gene; V was cut back by 6 bases and J by 7 bases.

The chain has TRBV5-4 and TRBJ2-3; D is perhaps TRBD1 (6 bases). The V and J ends lost 2 bases and 6 bases respectively, with 10 bases between them. This CDR3 is 13 amino acids long. Germline CDR1 SGHNT, CDR2 YYREEE (reference sequence). In nucleotides, the CDR3 is TGTGCCAGCAGCTTACAGGGCATTGATACGCAGTATTTT. This sequence encodes CASSLQGIDTQYF.

The chain links TRBV7-2 to TRBJ2-3; the match to TRBD2 covers 7 bases. Looked up from germline, CDR1 is SGHTA and CDR2 is FQGNSA. V was pared by 3 bases and J by 0 bases, with 3 bases of the junction left unmatched. CDR3 size: 15 residues. CDR3 region: CASSFSGQSTDTQYF. CDR3 in DNA: TGTGCCAGCAGCTTTAGCGGGCAGAGCACAGATACGCAGTATTTT.

This chain connects TRBV25-1 to TRBJ2-5, with D possibly matching TRBD1 (6 bases). CDR3 size: 15 residues. CDR1 MGHDK and CDR2 SYGVNS come from the germline V gene. V was cut by 3 bases and J by 7 bases, with 18 bases left in between. Here the CDR3 reads CASSETGNHRGTQYF. CDR3 DNA: TGTGCCAGCAGTGAGACAGGAAACCACCGGGGGACCCAGTACTTC.

This chain connects TRBV28 to TRBJ2-6; 11 bases fit TRBD2. The CDR3 spans 18 residues. Losses at the gene ends were 6 bases for V and 4 bases for J; bases not matched to a gene: 11. In germline, CDR1 is MDHEN, CDR2 SYDVKM. CDR3 amino acids: CASRANSGRAPGANVLTF. DNA of the CDR3: TGTGCCAGCAGGGCCAATAGCGGGAGGGCCCCCGGGGCCAACGTCCTGACTTTC.

The V gene is TRBV9, the J gene TRBJ2-3; D assignment may be TRBD1 or TRBD2 (5 bases each). Germline V gene lookup returns CDR1 SGDLS and CDR2 YYNGEE. CDR3 length: 15 amino acids. V was cut by 0 bases and J by 2 bases, with 10 bases left in between. CDR3 residues: CASSVGGVYTDTQYF. As DNA, the CDR3 is TGTGCCAGCAGCGTAGGAGGGGTTTACACAGATACGCAGTATTTT.

The chain is built from TRBV2 and TRBJ2-5, with D unresolved. The V and J ends lost 2 bases and 5 bases respectively, with 3 bases between them. Germline V CDR1 and CDR2: SNHLY, FYNNEI. The CDR3 contains 11 residues. CDR3 sequence reads: CASSERETQYF. The CDR3 DNA follows: TGTGCCAGCAGTGAACGGGAGACCCAGTACTTC.

This clone appeared a single time. The J gene is TRBJ1-2, the V gene TRBV5-1; D may be TRBD1 (5 bases). The CDR3 consists of 14 residues. CDR1 and CDR2 from the germline V gene are SGHRS and YFSETQ. Trimming left V 3 bases short and J 3 bases short, with 12 bases between. CDR3: CASSSGRGDYGYTF. The CDR3 region has the DNA TGCGCCAGCAGCTCGGGACGGGGTGACTATGGCTACACCTTC.

The V call is TRBV2, the J call TRBJ2-5, with D possibly matching TRBD2 (5 bases). The CDR3 extends over 15 amino acids. Between the trimmed V and J ends, which lost 4 bases and 0 bases, there was a span of 12 bases. The germline V gene has CDR1 SNHLY and CDR2 FYNNEI. Here the CDR3 DNA reads TGTGCCAGCAGTGGAGGACTCTCGTACCAAGAGACCCAGTACTTC. The encoded protein is CASSGGLSYQETQYF.